This paragraph covers one TCR beta chain sequence. Its antigen is still unknown. CDR1 SGHVS and CDR2 FQNEAQ come from the germline V gene. This CDR3 has 18 amino acids. Trimming cost V 5 bases and J 0 bases, with 17 bases left between them. As for the cDNA, it was generated by 5'RACE with 10-nucleotide random UMIs. One entry per CDR3 protein results from TCRdb running MiXCR on the 5' RACE reads. Seen here are tens of thousands of distinct CDR3 sequences, 9.5% to 12% observed once, and the top ten hold roughly 1.9%. Unsorted libraries were prepared from 2 million PBMCs that had been stored at -80 C. This record belongs to a study of neurological immune-mediated disorders. Study-wide results and caveats: No CDR3 amino acid sequences recurred among expanded clones across subjects, suggesting private repertoires in all groups.

The rearrangement uses TRBV7-8 and TRBJ1-6; TRBD1 is a possible D gene (5 bases). The sequence was collected from a man aged 55 to 70 in good health. Sequencing input: PBMCs. The CDR3 nucleotides are TGTGCCAGCAGCCGTGCAGGGAGGGAAAGCTCCTATAATTCACCCCTCCACTTT. It encodes CASSRAGRESSYNSPLHF.